What follows are 27 T cell receptor beta chains derived from one specimen sequenced in a study of cytomegalovirus exposure and HLA in healthy donors. Primers included in the PCR were 60 Vbeta and 13 Jbeta primers. Method: immunoSEQ multiplex PCR; TCRdb's copy keeps in-frame clones and lacks some. The table has tens of thousands of clones, more than 70% seen once. Material: PBMCs. Receptor source: a woman aged 40 to 49 in good health and CMV-seropositive.

The chain has TRBV15 and TRBJ2-3; TRBD2 is a possible D gene (6 bases). The CDR3 runs to 15 residues. The V gene lost 5 bases and the J gene lost 2 bases, with 14 bases spanning the gap. Germline-derived CDR1 and CDR2 are LNHNV and YYDKDF (reference sequence). CDR3 in amino acids: CATSGGTALTDTQYF. CDR3 in DNA: TGTGCCACCAGCGGGGGGACTGCTCTCACAGATACGCAGTATTTT. Full variable domain (remainder filled in from reference TRBV15 and TRBJ2-3): DAMVIQNPRYQVTQFGKPVTLSCSQTLNHNVMYWYQQKSSQAPKLLFHYYDKDFNNEADTPDNFQSRRPNTSFCFLDIRSPGLGDTAMYLCATSGGTALTDTQYFGPGTRLTVL.

This sequence joins TRBV5-5 and TRBJ2-1, with TRBD2 identical over 12 bases. The V and J ends lost 0 bases and 10 bases, in that order; junction bases with no gene match: 5. Germline V gene sequence: CDR1 SGHKS, CDR2 YYEKEE (reference sequence). The CDR3 has 15 residues. The CDR3 spells CASSLASGGVLEQFF. DNA of the CDR3: TGTGCCAGCAGCTTGGCTAGCGGGGGGGTGCTCGAGCAGTTCTTC.

The chain has TRBV27 and TRBJ1-1, with D unresolved. CDR1 and CDR2 (germline): MNHEY, SMNVEV (reference sequence). The CDR3 length is 14 residues. V was cut by 3 bases and J by 2 bases, with 10 bases left in between. The CDR3 reads CASSFRHSNTEAFF. DNA for the CDR3: TGTGCCAGCAGTTTTAGACATTCTAACACTGAAGCTTTCTTT.

This clone was observed a few times. V usage is TRBV5-6 and J usage is TRBJ2-3, with TRBD1 matching over 8 bases. The CDR3 is made up of 15 amino acids. Germline V gene lookup returns CDR1 SGHDT and CDR2 YYEEEE. J gave up 5 bases and V 2 bases, and 7 bases lay outside the gene matches. The CDR3 sequence is CASSFSTGGRDTQYF. The CDR3 DNA reads TGTGCCAGCAGCTTCTCAACAGGGGGGAGAGATACGCAGTATTTT. Together with reference TRBV5-6 and TRBJ2-3, the CDR3 gives the full variable domain: DAGVTQSPTHLIKTRGQQVTLRCSPKSGHDTVSWYQQALGQGPQFIFQYYEEEERQRGNFPDRFSGHQFPNYSSELNVNALLLGDSALYLCASSFSTGGRDTQYFGPGTRLTVL.

This chain uses TRBV29-1 with TRBJ2-3; 7 bases match TRBD2. The CDR3 loop spans 15 amino acids. Trimming removed 7 bases from V and 0 bases from J; junction bases left unmatched: 10. Germline CDR1 is SQVTM and CDR2 is ANQGSEA. The CDR3 nucleotides are TGCAGCGCTCGGGACTACCAATCTAGCACAGATACGCAGTATTTT. It encodes CSARDYQSSTDTQYF.

This chain connects TRBV7-8 to TRBJ1-4, with D hard to call. Germline values: CDR1 SGHVS, CDR2 FQNEAQ. The CDR3 runs to 15 residues. Trimming cost V 2 bases and J 4 bases, with 11 bases left between them. This chain's CDR3 is CASSLRPDYNEKLFF. The CDR3 nucleotides read TGTGCCAGCAGCTTACGTCCAGACTATAATGAAAAACTGTTTTTT.

The genes are TRBV30 and TRBJ1-1; 7 bases map to TRBD1. Germline V gene lookup returns CDR1 GTSNPN and CDR2 SVGIG (reference sequence). This CDR3 comprises 12 residues. V gave up 5 bases and J gave up 5 bases; unmatched junction bases: 5. The DNA of the CDR3 is TGTGCCTGGCGACAGGGAGGAACTGAAGCTTTCTTT. This gives the protein CAWRQGGTEAFF.

V is TRBV5-1 and J is TRBJ2-7; no firm D call. V was pared by 2 bases and J by 6 bases, with 9 bases between. Germline assignment: CDR1 SGHRS and CDR2 YFSETQ. This CDR3 is 12 amino acids long. The CDR3 loop reads CASSFGGSEQYF. The CDR3 region has the DNA TGCGCCAGCAGCTTTGGCGGTAGCGAGCAGTACTTC.

The chain links TRBV29-1 to TRBJ1-4; TRBD1 is a possible D gene (6 bases). Germline CDR1 SQVTM, CDR2 ANQGSEA. Trimming removed 0 bases at V and 8 bases at J, with 10 bases between. This CDR3 is 13 amino acids long. The CDR3: CSVEDRGSEKLFF. DNA of the CDR3: TGCAGCGTTGAAGACAGGGGCAGCGAAAAACTGTTTTTT.

The chain uses TRBV30 and TRBJ2-2; the match to TRBD1 covers 8 bases. The CDR3 covers 17 residues. J gave up 3 bases and V 2 bases, and 11 bases lay outside the gene matches. Germline CDR1 GTSNPN, CDR2 SVGIG (reference sequence). CDR3 region: CAWSPLGQGLYTGELFF. In nucleotides, the CDR3 is TGTGCCTGGAGTCCACTAGGACAGGGTTTGTACACCGGGGAGCTGTTTTTT. Full variable domain (remainder filled in from reference TRBV30 and TRBJ2-2): SQTIHQWPATLVQPVGSPLSLECTVEGTSNPNLYWYRQAAGRGLQLLFYSVGIGQISSEVPQNLSASRPQDRQFILSSKKLLLSDSGFYLCAWSPLGQGLYTGELFFGEGSRLTVL.

The chain has TRBV5-1 and TRBJ2-3; 8 positions match TRBD2. V gave up 0 bases and J gave up 7 bases; unmatched junction bases: 13. The CDR3 is 17 residues long. The germline V gene encodes CDR1 SGHRS and CDR2 YFSETQ. CDR3 nucleotides: TGCGCCAGCAGCTTGGATGGAGCGGGGGCTTCGGGAAATACGCAGTATTTT. It codes for CASSLDGAGASGNTQYF.

V usage is TRBV4-1 and J usage is TRBJ2-3; 11 bases map to TRBD2. The germline gives CDR1 MGHRA, CDR2 YSYEKL. V dropped 4 bases and J dropped 3; count of bases not matched to a gene: 9. This CDR3 contains 17 residues. CDR3 DNA: TGCGCCAGCAGCCGACGACTAGCGGGGAAGAATACAGATACGCAGTATTTT. This translates into CASSRRLAGKNTDTQYF.

V and J are TRBV9 and TRBJ1-3; D ambiguous. Germline V gives CDR1 SGDLS, CDR2 YYNGEE. This CDR3 contains 14 residues. Trimming removed 0 bases from V and 1 base from J, with 5 bases in between. CDR3 region: CASSVARSGNTIYF. CDR3 coding DNA: TGTGCCAGCAGCGTAGCCAGGTCTGGAAACACCATATATTTT.

This chain links TRBV19 with TRBJ1-5; D is possibly TRBD1 (6 bases). V shed 5 bases and J shed 7 bases, with 15 bases lying between them. The CDR3 length is 14 residues. The germline gives CDR1 LNHDA, CDR2 SQIVND (reference sequence). CDR3 nucleotides: TGTGCCAGTAGTCTCGGACAGACTGGCCAGCCCCAGCATTTT. This sequence encodes CASSLGQTGQPQHF.

This clone was recorded only once. The gene calls are TRBV7-8 and TRBJ1-2; 8 nucleotides agree with TRBD1. V shed 3 bases, J shed 4 bases, and the junction held 7 bases outside the gene matches. Germline lookup yields CDR1 SGHVS and CDR2 FQNEAQ. This CDR3 has 15 residues. CDR3 coding DNA: TGTGCCAGCAGCTTCCGGGACAGGCCTCTCTATGGCTACACCTTC. Translation gives CASSFRDRPLYGYTF.

V gene TRBV5-1 combines with J gene TRBJ2-5, with D possibly TRBD2 on 7 matching bases. The J call is uncertain, as TRBJ2-7 better fits the DNA end. The germline gives CDR1 SGHRS, CDR2 YFSETQ. The CDR3 loop spans 16 amino acids. The CDR3: CASSSGAGAFSYEQYF. The CDR3 bases are TGCGCCAGCAGCTCGGGGGCGGGGGCCTTCTCCTACGAGCAGTACTTC.

The chain has TRBV7-2 and TRBJ1-2; D ambiguous. Germline V gives CDR1 SGHTA, CDR2 FQGNSA. The CDR3 totals 13 residues. Deletions cut 1 base from V and 4 bases from J, with 7 bases between. CDR3 nucleotides: TGTGCCAGCAGCTTAGGTAACATCTATGGCTACACCTTC. Its translation is CASSLGNIYGYTF.

This chain links TRBV5-1 with TRBJ2-1, with D perhaps matching TRBD2 (5 bases). CDR1 SGHRS and CDR2 YFSETQ come from the germline V gene. This CDR3 is 14 amino acids long. V shed 6 bases and J shed 4 bases, with 14 bases lying between them. The CDR3 loop reads CASNLLTTYNEQFF. DNA for the CDR3: TGCGCCAGCAATCTTCTGACTACTTACAATGAGCAGTTCTTC.

The chain has TRBV7-6 and TRBJ2-5, with a weak D call TRBD2 (6 bases). The better agreement between TRBJ2-7 and the DNA end casts doubt on the J call. The CDR3 extends over 16 amino acids. From germline, CDR1 is SGHVS and CDR2 FNYEAQ. The CDR3, as DNA: TGTGCCAGCAGCTTAACAACCGGGACGGGGGACTACGAGCAGTACTTC. Translation gives CASSLTTGTGDYEQYF.

The rearrangement joins TRBV6-6 to TRBJ1-5, with D tentatively TRBD1 (6 bases). CDR1 and CDR2 from the germline V gene are MNHNY and SVGAGI (reference sequence). V lost 7 bases and J 1 base, leaving 14 bases between the germline ends. This CDR3 is 15 amino acids long. The CDR3 spells CASTLTGNSNQPQHF. As DNA, the CDR3 is TGTGCCAGCACCCTGACAGGAAACAGCAATCAGCCCCAGCATTTT.

The CDR3 DNA reads as TGTGCCAGCAGCTTGAAAAGGACTAGCTACTCGAATGAGCAGTTCTTC. Translation gives CASSLKRTSYSNEQFF. The V and J genes are TRBV5-8 and TRBJ2-1; TRBD2 matches at 8 bases. Germline trimming cut 1 base from V and 7 bases from J; bases unmatched to any gene: 10. Germline loops: CDR1 SGHTS, CDR2 YDEGEE. The CDR3 is made up of 16 amino acids.

The gene calls are TRBV11-2 and TRBJ2-1, with TRBD2 identical over 9 bases. The CDR3 consists of 17 residues. Germline V gene sequence: CDR1 SGHAT, CDR2 FQNNGV. The ends lost 2 bases at V and 6 bases at J; junction bases unmatched: 11. The CDR3 is CASSLFVPGTSINEQFF. In DNA, the CDR3 is TGTGCCAGCAGCTTATTCGTTCCCGGGACTAGCATCAATGAGCAGTTCTTC.

The rearrangement uses TRBV5-8 and TRBJ2-3; D possibly corresponds to TRBD1 (5 bases). In germline, CDR1 is SGHTS, CDR2 YDEGEE. The length of the CDR3 is 16 residues. V was pared by 1 base and J by 5 bases, with 17 bases between. CDR3 residues: CASSLWFRDSRDTQYF. CDR3 nucleotide sequence: TGTGCCAGCAGCTTGTGGTTCAGGGATTCGAGAGATACGCAGTATTTT.

The V gene is TRBV7-2, the J gene TRBJ2-7; 7 bases are shared with TRBD1. V was clipped by 3 bases and J by 7 bases; unmatched bases: 6. This CDR3 is built from 13 residues. Germline CDR1 SGHTA, CDR2 FQGNSA. The CDR3, as DNA: TGTGCCAGCAGCTTCCGGACAGGACGGGAGCAGTACTTC. This gives the protein CASSFRTGREQYF. The entire variable domain, with the rest obtained from reference TRBV7-2 and TRBJ2-7, is as follows: GAGVSQSPSNKVTEKGKDVELRCDPISGHTALYWYRQSLGQGLEFLIYFQGNSAPDKSGLPSDRFSAERTGGSVSTLTIQRTQQEDSAVYLCASSFRTGREQYFGPGTRLTVT.

This clone was detected only a few times. The chain uses TRBV7-2 and TRBJ2-4; D is possibly TRBD2 (6 bases). The V end was cut by 4 bases, the J end by 0 bases, with 10 bases between. The CDR3 totals 15 residues. Germline V gene lookup returns CDR1 SGHTA and CDR2 FQGNSA. The CDR3 here is CASSSGGVAKNIQYF. The CDR3 DNA follows: TGTGCCAGCAGCTCCGGGGGAGTAGCCAAAAACATTCAGTACTTC.

For this clone: Sequence at one end of the junction differs from germline and may be a read error. This chain connects TRBV14 to TRBJ2-1; no reliable D call. This CDR3 contains 13 residues. Per the germline V gene, CDR1 is SGHDN and CDR2 is FVKESK. CDR3 in amino acids: CASSQERLLAIIF. Written as DNA, the CDR3 is TGTGCCAGCAGCCAAGAAAGGTTGTTAGCAATTATCTTC.

Only a few counts were recorded for this clone. The V call is TRBV29-1, the J call TRBJ2-1; weak D call: TRBD2 (6 bases). Germline assignment: CDR1 SQVTM and CDR2 ANQGSEA. The CDR3 has 18 amino acids. Trimming stripped 3 bases from V and 1 base from J, with 22 bases between. As DNA, the CDR3 is TGCAGCGTTGAGGGGGTGGGGTCCAGGGAGGATTCCTACAATGAGCAGTTCTTC. Its protein product is CSVEGVGSREDSYNEQFF.